This T cell receptor (beta chain) is from a study of shared clonotypes between healthy human individuals. Naive CD8 cells were CD45RO-negative, positively selected for CCR7, excluding terminally differentiated effector memory CD45RA+ cells. Germline assignment: CDR1 SGHVS and CDR2 FQNEAQ. V lost 5 bases to trimming and J lost 3 bases; unmatched junction nucleotides: 11. The CDR3 runs 18 residues. Replicate sorted-subset PCRs were loaded with around 220 ng DNA, tens of thousands of T cell genomes. Clones were read by immunoSEQ multiplex PCR, and TCRdb kept only the in-frame ones, dropping some. The table includes about 1,800,000 clones, approximately 95% detected once.

This sequence joins TRBV7-8 and TRBJ2-1, with 12 bases lining up with TRBD2. The sequenced sample consisted of naive CD8+ T cells sorted from blood. The clonotype originates from a man in his late teens or twenties in good health. The CDR3 loop is CASSVSLAGGKIYNEQFF. CDR3 sequence (DNA): TGTGCCAGCAGCGTAAGCCTAGCGGGGGGGAAAATCTACAATGAGCAGTTCTTC.